This T cell receptor beta chain emerged from a study of T-cell memory formation after mild COVID-19. Notes on the study in general: Day 15 to 85 contractors were CD4/CD8 balanced; later expanders leaned CD4+. Mainly in CM and EM were contracting CD4+ clones; CD8+ were in EMRA.

The CDR3 is 18 amino acids. Between the trimmed V and J ends, which lost 5 bases and 0 bases, there was a span of 20 bases. In germline, CDR1 is SGHVT, CDR2 SQSDAQ. This clonotype was picked up a small number of times. As yet, its antigen is unknown. MiXCR, run by TCRdb on the 5' RACE reads, gives a single entry per CDR3 protein. The sample yields about 140,000 distinct CDR3 sequences, roughly 13% seen once. J is TRBJ2-1 and V is TRBV7-4; D is perhaps TRBD1 or TRBD2 (5 bases each). Sequencing was carried out using PBMCs or a T cell subset sorted from them (not recorded which). The clonotype was recovered from an adult woman who had mild COVID-19 (a few samples of this study predate the infection). Cell type and time point are not known. The CDR3 here is CASSPRRKGPTSYNEQFF. CDR3 nucleotides: TGTGCCAGCAGCCCCCGTCGGAAGGGACCTACCTCCTACAATGAGCAGTTCTTC.